The 32 T cell receptor delta chains presented below share a single source sample, sequenced in a study of γδ T cells in repeated Plasmodium falciparum infection (dated by TCRdb to about 2021). For bulk TCR repertoire analysis, Vgamma9/Vdelta2+ and Vdelta2-negative gammadelta T cell populations were isolated by flow sorting from peripheral blood mononuclear cells. The library was produced with multiplex PCR. Sequencing instrument: Illumina MiSeq. Identical DNA sequences were merged into single rows after TCRdb reprocessed the public reads with CATT. The sample table holds roughly 90,000 delta-chain clones, of which about 1.5% were seen once. Together, the top ten hold over 8% of the sample. Input material: gamma-delta T cells from blood. Every receptor here comes from a pool of human donors (malaria-infected and uninfected, not separated).

For this clone: TCRdb attributes to this sequence the protein of a much larger clone, which differs from the DNA translation at residue 13; a read error is likely, and the protein displayed is translated from the DNA. The gene calls are TRDV1 and TRDJ2, with 9 bases that match TRDD3. The V gene's germline CDR1 is TSWWSYY and CDR2 QGS. V trimming: 4 bases; J trimming: 15 bases; junction bases outside the gene matches: 21. The CDR3 runs 17 residues. CDR3 residues: CALGGLSYRGIPAPFFF. The CDR3 region has the DNA TGTGCTCTTGGGGGGCTTTCCTACAGGGGGATACCCGCACCATTCTTCTTT.

In the case of this clone: This may come from a read error, since a much larger clone is one base off. The CDR3 sequence: CALGEAGGRTVGKLIF. DNA of the CDR3: TGTGCTCTTGGGGAAGCTGGGGGGAGAACGGTTGGTAAACTCATCTTT. The chain employs TRDV1 and TRDJ1; the match to TRDD3 covers 7 bases. Germline values: CDR1 TSWWSYY, CDR2 QGS. This CDR3 comprises 16 residues. After removal of 2 bases from V and 7 bases from J, the junction contained 13 bases not matched to a gene.

This clone was counted a few times. TCRdb's protein for this DNA is that of a much larger clone and differs from the translation at residue 6, likely a read error; the protein shown is the DNA translation. The genes are TRDV1 and TRDJ1; TRDD3 matches at 10 bases. The trim removed 1 base at V and 0 bases at J, leaving 32 bases unmatched. This CDR3 is 26 amino acids long. Germline lookup yields CDR1 TSWWSYY and CDR2 QGS. The CDR3 nucleotides read TGTGCTCTTGGGGAACCAGGAGTCAAAGGCTTTTCGACTGGGGGATTCTCACACCTGTACACCGATAAACTCATCTTT. This translates into CALGEPGVKGFSTGGFSHLYTDKLIF.

This clone was observed many times. This clone may be a read error of a much larger clone one base away. Additional DNA sequences in this sample encode the identical CDR3. The chain uses TRDV1 and TRDJ1; D is ambiguous. Since TCRdb gives no J gene, matching the DNA to germline was used here to assign it. The CDR3 sequence is 16 residues long. Germline V gene sequence: CDR1 TSWWSYY, CDR2 QGS. The CDR3 protein is CALGEPGPPNTDKLIF. As DNA, the CDR3 is TGTGCTCTTGGGGAACCAGGGCCCCCTAACACCGACAAACTCATCTTT.

This clone was seen only a few times. A far larger clone is only one base removed, so a read error is likely. This sample includes further DNA sequences coding for the same CDR3. The J gene was not called, though the V gene is TRDV1; no check of the table's D call, TRDD3, against the DNA was made. This CDR3 has 17 residues. CDR1 and CDR2 from the germline V gene are TSWWSYY and QGS. The chain's CDR3 is CALGERTGIFVQTKLIF. CDR3 in DNA: TGTGCTCTTGGGGAACGAACTGGGATTTTCGTTCAAACCAAGCTCATCTTT.

Note on this clone: It is likely a read error: a sequence one base away is far more abundant. The same CDR3 arises from other DNA sequences in this sample as well. This chain connects TRDV1 to TRDJ1; D perhaps matches TRDD3 (5 bases). Here the J gene was assigned by germline matching of the DNA, as TCRdb has none. The CDR3 extends over 22 amino acids. Germline CDR1 reads TSWWSYY; CDR2 reads QGS. Trimming removed 2 bases at V and 0 bases at J, with 31 bases between. The CDR3 here is CALGENPIKGLGDLLYTDKLIF. The CDR3 region has the DNA TGTGCTCTTGGGGAAAACCCCATTAAGGGGCTGGGAGATCTCCTGTACACCGATAAACTCATCTTT.

This clone was seen more than once but under ten times. This sequence is one base from a far larger clone and is likely a read error. This CDR3 is also generated by other DNA sequences in the sample. The V segment is TRDV1, and no J call was made; TRDD3, the table's D call, was not compared with the DNA. This CDR3 spans 21 amino acids. Germline V gives CDR1 TSWWSYY, CDR2 QGS. In DNA form, the CDR3 reads TGTGCTCTTGGGGAATTTCCCTATAATCACGTGGGGGATACGCGTATCGGGGGACTCATCTTC. This sequence encodes CALGEFPYNHVGDTRIGGLIF.

Comment on this clone: The protein in TCRdb stems from a much larger clone and differs at residue 19 from this DNA's translation, likely a read error; here the protein is translated from the DNA. The chain employs TRDV1 and TRDJ1; 13 bases map to TRDD3. The J gene, left out of TCRdb, was set here by checking the DNA against germline. CDR1 and CDR2 (germline): TSWWSYY, QGS. This CDR3 contains 24 residues. The trim removed 4 bases at V and 5 bases at J, leaving 31 bases unmatched. The CDR3, as DNA: TGTGCTCTTGGGGCCTTGCCTTCCGTACGCCAGGTAGACTGGGGGATACGAATTGCTGATAAACTCATCTTT. It encodes CALGALPSVRQVDWGIRIADKLIF.

Of note for this clone: For this DNA, TCRdb reports the protein of a much larger clone, which diverges at residue 10, most likely from a read error; the protein presented here is translated directly from the DNA. V gene TRAV38-2/DV8 combines with J gene TRDJ1; TRDD3 is a possible D gene (8 bases). TCRdb lists no J gene, so it was determined here by aligning the DNA to germline. This CDR3 has 19 residues. Per germline, CDR1 TSESDYY and CDR2 QEAYKQQN. V was pared by 1 base and J by 10 bases, with 32 bases between. The CDR3 nucleotides are TGTGCTTATAGGAGCCAATCATTCCTACCTTTGTGGGGATACCTTGGACTCATCTTT. This sequence encodes CAYRSQSFLPLWGYLGLIF.

This clone was detected ten times or more. Compared with germline, one end of the junction differs, possibly owing to a read error. This chain joins TRDV1 and TRDJ1, with D perhaps given as TRDD2 or TRDD3 (6 bases each). The CDR3 extends over 22 amino acids. Germline lookup yields CDR1 TSWWSYY and CDR2 QGS. As DNA, the CDR3 is TGTGCTCTTGAGGAAAGTAGTATCTCCTACTTGGGGGGGGAAGCCATCATGGATAAACTCATCTTT. It codes for CALEESSISYLGGEAIMDKLIF.

A few counts support this clone. This likely traces to a read error, being one base from a far larger clone. The J gene is TRDJ1, the V gene TRDV1; D remains ambiguous. The J gene comes from matching the DNA to germline here; TCRdb lacks it. Trimming left V 6 bases short and J 1 base short, with 24 bases between. CDR3 length equals 18 residues. Germline-derived CDR1 and CDR2 are TSWWSYY and QGS. The CDR3 DNA follows: TGTGCTCTTGGATTCACCTCCGTACATACTTATATCACCGATAAACTCATCTTT. This sequence encodes CALGFTSVHTYITDKLIF.

On this clone: The amino acid sequence in TCRdb belongs to a much larger clone and departs from this DNA's translation at residue 10, likely a sequencing read error; the sequence shown is translated from the DNA. J is TRDJ1 and V is TRDV1; D gene uncertain. The J gene, not given by TCRdb, was assigned here from a germline match of the nucleotide sequence. This CDR3 spans 15 amino acids. CDR1 and CDR2 from the germline V gene are TSWWSYY and QGS. V gave up 3 bases and J gave up 3 bases, with 14 bases separating them. The CDR3 here is CALGEAPAYADKLIF. For the CDR3, the DNA is TGTGCTCTTGGGGAGGCCCCGGCGTACGCCGATAAACTCATCTTT.

This clone has a count of ten or more. The chain is built from TRDV1 and TRDJ1; TRDD3 aligns across 7 bases. V was clipped by 5 bases and J by 0 bases; unmatched bases: 24. Germline V lookup: CDR1 TSWWSYY, CDR2 QGS. CDR3 length equals 21 residues. This CDR3 reads CALGPWRLTGALIRYTDKLIF. The CDR3 region has the DNA TGTGCTCTTGGGCCCTGGCGCCTAACTGGGGCTCTAATCCGGTACACCGATAAACTCATCTTT.

This clone was observed a few times. This is likely an artifact of a read error, given a far larger clone one base away. The sample contains more than one DNA sequence encoding this CDR3. The chain combines TRDV2 with TRDJ1; TRDD3 agrees at 10 bases. TCRdb leaves out the J gene; it was filled in here by matching the DNA to germline. From germline, CDR1 is GEAIGNYY and CDR2 EKD. J was trimmed by 1 base and V by 4 bases; bases with no gene match: 14. The CDR3 covers 18 residues. This chain's CDR3 is CACDTVNRGIRGTDKLIF. The DNA for the CDR3 is TGTGCCTGTGATACCGTCAACCGGGGGATACGCGGCACCGATAAACTCATCTTT.

A remark on this clone: The protein that TCRdb holds for this DNA derives from a much larger clone and differs from the translated DNA at residue 4, which likely indicates a read error; the protein shown here is translated from the DNA. The chain combines TRDV2 with TRDJ1; D is unresolved. Assignment of the J gene here rests on matching the DNA to germline, because TCRdb gives none. This CDR3 is built from 20 residues. Looked up from germline, CDR1 is GEAIGNYY and CDR2 is EKD. CDR3 sequence reads: CACGTVPQPATAAYTDKLIF. The CDR3 DNA sequence: TGTGCCTGTGGCACCGTCCCCCAGCCCGCCACCGCCGCGTACACCGATAAACTCATCTTT.

This clone was counted between two and nine times. TCRdb lists the protein of a much larger clone for this DNA, which differs at residue 5, so this is likely a read error; the protein given here is translated from the DNA itself. The chain is built from TRDV1 and TRDJ1; no definite D call. This CDR3 has 14 residues. Between the trimmed V and J ends, which lost 5 bases and 3 bases, there was a span of 13 bases. Per germline, CDR1 TSWWSYY and CDR2 QGS. CDR3 DNA sequence: TGTGCTCTTGGGAATTTAACCAGTGCCGATAAACTCATCTTT. Residues: CALGNLTSADKLIF.

This clone was picked up many times. The rearrangement joins TRDV1 to TRDJ1; no clear D. This CDR3 is 23 amino acids long. V lost 0 bases and J lost 0, with 32 bases in between. Germline-derived CDR1 and CDR2 are TSWWSYY and QGS. CDR3: CALGELTPVLKGQLAHHTDKLIF. The CDR3 DNA sequence: TGTGCTCTTGGGGAACTTACCCCGGTACTAAAAGGCCAACTAGCACACCACACCGATAAACTCATCTTT.

About this clone: The TCRdb protein, from a much larger clone, departs from this DNA's translation at residue 8, likely by read error; the protein shown derives from the DNA. The V and J genes are TRDV2 and TRDJ2, with no clear D. The germline V gene has CDR1 GEAIGNYY and CDR2 EKD. Trimming pared 3 bases from V and 4 bases from J, leaving 11 bases between. This CDR3 has 14 amino acids. The CDR3 nucleotides are TGTGCCTGTGACCATTTAGCTTCGACAGCACAACTCTTCTTT. Its protein is CACDHLASTAQLFF.

About this clone itself: The amino acid sequence in TCRdb belongs to a much larger clone and departs from this DNA's translation at residue 5, likely a sequencing read error; the sequence shown is translated from the DNA. This chain connects TRDV2 to TRDJ1; possible D gene TRDD3, 5 bases. As TCRdb names no J gene, one was assigned here on the basis of a DNA match to germline. The ends were cut back, 5 bases at V and 0 bases at J, with 18 bases in the middle. Per the germline V gene, CDR1 is GEAIGNYY and CDR2 is EKD. CDR3 length: 16 amino acids. CDR3 in DNA: TGTGCCTGTGTCATGAAGGGGGCTGCGTACACCGATAAACTCATCTTT. It translates to CACVMKGAAYTDKLIF.

This clone occurred many times. The protein in TCRdb stems from a much larger clone and differs at residue 7 from this DNA's translation, likely a read error; here the protein is translated from the DNA. The J gene is TRDJ1, the V gene TRDV1; D uncertain. Since TCRdb gives no J gene, matching the DNA to germline was used here to assign it. Germline V gene sequence: CDR1 TSWWSYY, CDR2 QGS. CDR3 length: 16 amino acids. Trimming stripped 1 base from V and 0 bases from J, with 12 bases between. The CDR3 nucleotides read TGTGCTCTTGGGGAACCCGGGGTTCTAAACACCGATAAACTCATCTTT. Protein: CALGEPGVLNTDKLIF.

In the case of this clone: The protein TCRdb gives is from a much larger clone and does not agree with this DNA's translation at residue 18, likely a read error; the protein shown here comes from the DNA. The V call is TRDV2, the J call TRDJ1, with TRDD3 identical over 13 bases. In the absence of a J gene in TCRdb, the DNA was matched to germline to assign it here. There are 21 residues in the CDR3. In germline, CDR1 is GEAIGNYY, CDR2 EKD. The CDR3, as DNA: TGTGCCTGTGACCCTGTACTGGGGGATACGCGCGTACAATCTTACACCGATAGACTCATCTTT. Its translation is CACDPVLGDTRVQSYTDRLIF.

Comments on this clone: A far larger clone is one base from this, pointing to a likely read error. This chain joins TRDV1 and TRDJ2, with TRDD3 identical over 11 bases. Here the J gene was assigned by germline matching of the DNA, as TCRdb has none. From germline, CDR1 is TSWWSYY and CDR2 QGS. V was clipped by 2 bases and J by 3 bases; unmatched bases: 17. This CDR3 is 21 amino acids long. Here the CDR3 reads CALGEKVLLGDNSKMTAQLFF. The DNA of the CDR3 is TGTGCTCTTGGGGAAAAAGTCCTACTGGGGGATAACTCAAAGATGACAGCACAACTCTTCTTT.

This clone was counted many times. This DNA translates differently at residue 17 from the TCRdb protein, which is that of a much larger clone; a read error is likely, and the protein shown is the DNA's own translation. The genes are TRDV2 and TRDJ1, with TRDD3 matching over 10 bases. TCRdb does not report a J gene; here it was assigned by matching the DNA to germline references. The CDR3 runs to 20 residues. Germline lookup yields CDR1 GEAIGNYY and CDR2 EKD. The CDR3 loop is CACDPISGGGIRELADELIF. CDR3 nucleotide sequence: TGTGCCTGTGACCCAATCAGCGGCGGGGGGATACGCGAATTGGCCGATGAACTCATCTTT.

In its sample, this clone was seen many times. TCRdb shows a much larger clone's protein in place of this DNA's translation, and the two differ at residue 16, likely through a read error; the protein shown is translated from the DNA. The chain joins TRDV2 to TRDJ3, with TRDD3 identical over 8 bases. Germline CDR1 reads GEAIGNYY; CDR2 reads EKD. The CDR3 is 22 residues long. In DNA form, the CDR3 reads TGTGCCTGTGACACCGTGTCCCTGGGGGAGACAAACGGGGTCTGGGGCACCCGACAGATGTTTTTC. This codes for CACDTVSLGETNGVWGTRQMFF.

This clone was detected many times. It is likely a read error: a sequence one base away is far more abundant. Other DNA variants within this sample encode the same CDR3. The genes are TRDV2 and TRDJ1; TRDD3 matches 9 bases. The J gene comes from matching the DNA to germline here; TCRdb lacks it. The CDR3 runs to 17 residues. V lost 0 bases, J lost 1 base, and 8 bases stayed unmatched. CDR1 is GEAIGNYY, CDR2 EKD, per germline. The CDR3 protein is CACDTVGLGDPTDKLIF. The CDR3 DNA sequence: TGTGCCTGTGACACCGTGGGCCTGGGGGATCCCACCGATAAACTCATCTTT.

This clone was found a few times. The protein held in TCRdb is that of a much larger clone and does not match this DNA's translation at residue 11, likely because of a read error; the protein shown is translated from the DNA. The V gene is TRDV2, the J gene TRDJ3; 9 bases map to TRDD3. No J gene was available from TCRdb, and it was assigned here by a germline match of the DNA. This CDR3 has 19 amino acids. V shed 0 bases, J shed 2 bases, and the junction held 7 bases outside the gene matches. CDR1 and CDR2 (germline): GEAIGNYY, EKD. The chain's CDR3 is CACDTADWGSPWDTRQMFF. The CDR3 coding sequence is TGTGCCTGTGACACCGCGGACTGGGGGAGCCCCTGGGACACCCGACAGATGTTTTTC.

This clone was counted at least ten times. Other DNA sequences in the sample encode the same CDR3. V gene TRDV3 combines with J gene TRDJ1; 12 bases are a match to TRDD3. J was trimmed by 0 bases and V by 5 bases; bases with no gene match: 10. The germline V gene has CDR1 TVYSNPD and CDR2 GDNSRS (reference sequence). The length of the CDR3 is 16 residues. CDR3 residues: CARTWGIRRYTDKLIF. DNA for the CDR3: TGTGCCCGTACCTGGGGGATACGGAGGTACACCGATAAACTCATCTTT.

This clone has more than one count but fewer than ten. This DNA's translation and the protein TCRdb lists, from a much larger clone, do not match at residue 13, likely due to a read error; the protein shown is translated from the DNA. The rearrangement joins TRDV1 to TRDJ1; 10 bases map to TRDD3. The J gene, missing from TCRdb, was assigned here through DNA to germline matching. Germline lookup yields CDR1 TSWWSYY and CDR2 QGS. The CDR3 covers 19 residues. Trimming took 6 bases from V and 0 from J; bases not matched to a gene: 16. The chain's CDR3 is CALGLSTGGFVGYTDKLIF. The CDR3 nucleotides are TGTGCTCTTGGCCTCAGTACTGGGGGATTTGTCGGTTACACCGATAAACTCATCTTT.

This clone was observed a handful of times. TCRdb's protein, taken from a much larger clone, differs from this DNA's translation at residue 28, likely owing to a read error; the protein displayed comes from the DNA. The V gene reported is TRDV1; the J gene is uncalled; the table's D call, TRDD3, has no DNA check behind it. The CDR3 consists of 29 residues. Germline lookup yields CDR1 TSWWSYY and CDR2 QGS. The CDR3 DNA is TGTGCTCTTGGGAGGGGACATTTCCTACTCCGGTACTGGGGGATACGGACTGACGACTTCGGTTTATCGACCGATAAACTCACCTTT. It codes for CALGRGHFLLRYWGIRTDDFGLSTDKLTF.

This clone was observed a few times. The protein in TCRdb stems from a much larger clone and differs at residue 19 from this DNA's translation, likely a read error; here the protein is translated from the DNA. V gene assignment gives TRDV2, but the J gene was left uncalled; the table names TRDD3, a call not compared with the DNA. CDR3 length: 20 residues. Germline V lookup: CDR1 GEAIGNYY, CDR2 EKD. The CDR3 bases are TGTGCCTGTGACACCGTGAAGGGGACTTCAAGGATCTCGTACACCGATAAACTCACCTTT. It translates to CACDTVKGTSRISYTDKLTF.

The table lists this clone with many counts. CDR3 nucleotides: TGTGCTCTTGGGGACCTTGTTCCTACCCCGGGGGGTCGTGACACCGATAAACTCATCTTT. Translating gives CALGDLVPTPGGRDTDKLIF. The rearrangement uses TRDV1 and TRDJ1; 7 bases map to TRDD2. Trimming cost V 3 bases and J 0 bases; bases outside gene matches: 19. The CDR3 has 20 amino acids. The germline V gene encodes CDR1 TSWWSYY and CDR2 QGS.

This clone showed up many times. V gene TRDV1 combines with J gene TRDJ1; 13 bases are a match to TRDD3. The J segment lost 0 bases and the V segment lost 3 bases, leaving 31 bases of the junction unmatched. CDR1 and CDR2 (germline): TSWWSYY, QGS. This CDR3 has 26 amino acids. CDR3 nucleotides: TGTGCTCTTGGGGACCTAACTTCCTTCAGTCGTACTGGGGGATACGCCCTCCTTACTTACACCGATAAACTCATCTTT. The encoded protein is CALGDLTSFSRTGGYALLTYTDKLIF.